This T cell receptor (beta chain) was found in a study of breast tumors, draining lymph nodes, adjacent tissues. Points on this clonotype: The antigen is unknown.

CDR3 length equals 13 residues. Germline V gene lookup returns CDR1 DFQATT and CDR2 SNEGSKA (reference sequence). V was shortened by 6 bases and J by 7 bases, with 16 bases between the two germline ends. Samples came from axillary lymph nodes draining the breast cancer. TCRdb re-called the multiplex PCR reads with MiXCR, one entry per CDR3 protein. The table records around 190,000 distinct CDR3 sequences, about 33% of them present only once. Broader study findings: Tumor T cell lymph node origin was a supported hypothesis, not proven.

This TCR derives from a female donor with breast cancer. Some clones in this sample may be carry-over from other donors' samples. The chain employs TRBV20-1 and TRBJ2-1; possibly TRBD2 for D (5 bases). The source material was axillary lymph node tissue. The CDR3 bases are TGCAGTGCCGAAGCGGCGGAACCAAATGAGCAGTTCTTC. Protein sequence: CSAEAAEPNEQFF.